This T cell receptor beta chain was retrieved from a study of blood T cell repertoires in COVID-19. Study details: Spain, Italy and the United States supplied samples that represented acute and convalescent COVID-19.

Trimming stripped 4 bases from V and 0 bases from J, with 14 bases between. Germline loops: CDR1 SGHNT, CDR2 YYREEE (reference sequence). The CDR3 covers 17 residues. The assay was immunoSEQ multiplex PCR, and TCRdb's table has in-frame clones only and misses some. The data contain 180,000 or so clones, around four fifths of them singletons. This receptor was identified in a human donor with acute or convalescent COVID-19. The donor label of this sample is uncertain. What was sequenced was peripheral blood. The genes are TRBV5-4 and TRBJ2-6; TRBD1 might be the D (6 bases). The CDR3 spells CASSGGSGSSGANVLTF. The CDR3 bases are TGTGCCAGCAGCGGGGGCTCAGGGAGCTCTGGGGCCAACGTCCTGACTTTC.